This T cell receptor (beta chain) was sequenced in a study of cytomegalovirus exposure and HLA in healthy donors. In the study overall: The approximately 130 validation repertoires matched the 666 first-cohort repertoires in platform, a later analysis reported.

The data were produced by immunoSEQ multiplex PCR, yet TCRdb's version contains in-frame clones alone and is incomplete. The sample yields roughly 70,000 clones, roughly 96% seen once. Regarding this clone: The target antigen is unknown.

Broader study findings: In the roughly 120 validation repertoires, a later analysis found that first-cohort TCR clusters tended to co-occur. High specificity and sensitivity for cytomegalovirus status were reported for the classifier.

Sequencing used PBMCs. This TCR was sampled from a man aged 18 to 29 in good health and CMV-seronegative.

The CDR3 DNA reads TGTGCCAGCTCACCCGCAGTCAATGGTGAAGCTTTCTTT. Translated, it gives CASSPAVNGEAFF. The chain has TRBV18 and TRBJ1-1; D gene ambiguous. V dropped 3 bases and J dropped 7 bases, with 12 bases sitting between them. CDR3 length: 13 residues. Germline V gives CDR1 KGHSH, CDR2 LQKENI.